The 24 T cell receptor beta chains listed next were all sequenced from one sample in a study of beta chain features in type 1 diabetes. Study-level findings and limits: People with Type 1 diabetes carried modestly yet significantly shorter TCRB CDR3s in all four CD4+ subsets.

Antigens for these TCRs are unknown. The investigators reverse transcribed all of the isolated RNA, so they sequenced expressed TCRB transcripts. Data came from immunoSEQ multiplex PCR; TCRdb stores just in-frame clones and leaves some out. The sample lists under 250,000 clones, around 13% occurring once. Input material: naive CD4+ T cells from blood. These receptors came from a man aged 30 to 45 with type 1 diabetes.

The chain uses TRBV11-2 and TRBJ2-5; 8 bases match TRBD1. Gene TRBJ2-7 matches the end of the DNA better, so the J call may be wrong. CDR1 and CDR2 from the germline V gene are SGHAT and FQNNGV. The CDR3 length is 14 residues. The CDR3 DNA reads as TGTGCCAGCAGCCGGACAGGGAGGAGCTACGAGCAGTACTTC. As protein: CASSRTGRSYEQYF.

In its sample, this clone was seen a few times. Other DNA sequences in this sample translate to the same CDR3. J is TRBJ1-1 and V is TRBV7-9; tentative D call: TRBD1 (6 bases). The V gene's germline CDR1 is SEHNR and CDR2 FQNEAQ (reference sequence). The length of the CDR3 is 14 residues. With 1 base removed from V and 1 base from J, the gap between germline ends came to 7 bases. As DNA, the CDR3 is TGTGCCAGCAGCTTAGGGACAGAGAACACTGAAGCTTTCTTT. Residues: CASSLGTENTEAFF.

This clone was counted a few times. This chain connects TRBV5-4 to TRBJ2-1; 9 bases align to TRBD2. CDR3 length: 16 residues. Germline V gene data show CDR1 as SGHNT and CDR2 as YYREEE (reference sequence). V lost 1 base and J lost 4; bases outside the gene matches: 6. The CDR3 DNA is TGTGCCAGCAGCTTGTCCCCTAGCGGGATTTACAATGAGCAGTTCTTC. This gives the protein CASSLSPSGIYNEQFF.

This clone showed up just a few times. This rearrangement joins TRBV11-2 to TRBJ2-5; 11 bases align to TRBD1. With V trimmed by 3 bases and J by 3 bases, 6 bases remained unmatched. CDR1 and CDR2 from the germline V gene are SGHAT and FQNNGV. This CDR3 is built from 16 residues. CDR3 nucleotide sequence: TGTGCCAGCAGCTTGGACAGGGGGCGGATTAAAGAGACCCAGTACTTC. Translating gives CASSLDRGRIKETQYF.

This chain links TRBV7-2 with TRBJ1-1; TRBD1 might be the D (5 bases). The V gene's germline CDR1 is SGHTA and CDR2 FQGNSA. Trimming removed 5 bases at V and 5 bases at J, with 15 bases between. The CDR3 extends over 14 amino acids. CDR3 amino acids: CASSPGGERTEAFF. For the CDR3, the DNA is TGTGCCAGCAGCCCCGGGGGGGAAAGGACTGAAGCTTTCTTT.

The rearrangement links TRBV6-1 to TRBJ2-7; tentative D call: TRBD1 (6 bases). There are 13 residues in the CDR3. Germline V CDR1 and CDR2: MNHNS, SASEGT. Between the trimmed V and J ends, which lost 5 bases and 1 base, there was a span of 9 bases. The CDR3 DNA follows: TGTGCCAGCAGTTCGGGACAATCCTACGAGCAGTACTTC. Translating it yields CASSSGQSYEQYF.

The V gene is TRBV5-4, the J gene TRBJ1-2, with 8 bases identical to TRBD1. The CDR3 is 16 amino acids. The germline CDR1 and CDR2 sequences are SGHNT and YYREEE (reference sequence). V shed 4 bases, J shed 0 bases, and the junction held 8 bases outside the gene matches. DNA of the CDR3: TGTGCCAGCAGCAAGCCGGGACAGGAAACTAACTATGGCTACACCTTC. Its protein is CASSKPGQETNYGYTF.

This clone was observed a few times. The J gene is TRBJ1-1, the V gene TRBV29-1; the D gene is possibly TRBD1 (5 bases). The CDR3 has 15 amino acids. V lost 7 bases, J lost 1 base, and 19 bases lay in between. Germline-derived CDR1 and CDR2 are SQVTM and ANQGSEA. As DNA, the CDR3 is TGCAGCGCTGATTCCCGGGACTCGCAGAACACTGAAGCTTTCTTT. Its translation: CSADSRDSQNTEAFF.

Only a few counts were recorded for this clone. The chain combines TRBV5-1 with TRBJ1-2; 8 nucleotides match TRBD1. The V and J ends lost 4 bases and 3 bases, in that order; junction bases with no gene match: 2. Germline V lookup: CDR1 SGHRS, CDR2 YFSETQ. The CDR3 is 13 amino acids. The CDR3 nucleotides read TGCGCCAGCAGCCAGGACAGGGACTATGGCTACACCTTC. This sequence encodes CASSQDRDYGYTF. Full variable domain (outside the CDR3, taken from reference TRBV5-1 and TRBJ1-2): KAGVTQTPRYLIKTRGQQVTLSCSPISGHRSVSWYQQTPGQGLQFLFEYFSETQRNKGNFPGRFSGRQFSNSRSEMNVSTLELGDSALYLCASSQDRDYGYTFGSGTRLTVV.

This clone has more than one count but fewer than ten. The rearrangement links TRBV6-5 to TRBJ2-3, with TRBD1 identical over 9 bases. Germline loops: CDR1 MNHEY, CDR2 SVGAGI. CDR3 length: 13 amino acids. The trim removed 7 bases at V and 4 bases at J, leaving 3 bases unmatched. CDR3 DNA sequence: TGTGCCAGCAATAGACAGGGGGCAGATACGCAGTATTTT. Its translation: CASNRQGADTQYF.

This clone appeared a few times. The genes are TRBV7-9 and TRBJ2-7; possibly TRBD2 for D (5 bases). This CDR3 spans 12 amino acids. Trimming pared 10 bases from V and 0 bases from J, leaving 10 bases between. Germline CDR1 reads SEHNR; CDR2 reads FQNEAQ (reference sequence). The DNA for the CDR3 is TGTGCCACTGGACGGGACTCCTACGAGCAGTACTTC. Its protein product is CATGRDSYEQYF.

V and J are TRBV18 and TRBJ2-5; D possibly corresponds to TRBD1 (6 bases). Trimming cost V 5 bases and J 2 bases, with 15 bases left between them. This CDR3 region has 15 residues. The germline CDR1 and CDR2 sequences are KGHSH and LQKENI. The CDR3 spells CASSTGHLGQETQYF. CDR3 coding DNA: TGTGCCAGCTCAACGGGACACCTGGGACAAGAGACCCAGTACTTC.

The chain employs TRBV7-9 and TRBJ2-7; TRBD2 aligns across 7 bases. J gave up 8 bases and V 4 bases, and 5 bases lay outside the gene matches. Per the germline V gene, CDR1 is SEHNR and CDR2 is FQNEAQ (reference sequence). The CDR3 runs to 12 residues. The chain's CDR3 is CASSSSGFQQYF. CDR3 DNA sequence: TGTGCCAGCAGCTCTAGCGGCTTCCAGCAGTACTTC.

This clone was seen a few times. The DNA of the CDR3 is TGTGCCAGTAGTATCGACAGGGTCGGGGGAGAGACCCAGTACTTC. It yields the protein CASSIDRVGGETQYF. The gene calls are TRBV19 and TRBJ2-5; weak D call: TRBD1 (7 bases). V lost 3 bases and J lost 4, with 15 bases in between. Germline lookup yields CDR1 LNHDA and CDR2 SQIVND (reference sequence). This CDR3 spans 15 amino acids.

The rearrangement joins TRBV7-2 to TRBJ2-5; 8 bases line up with TRBD1. This CDR3 comprises 16 residues. Per germline, CDR1 SGHTA and CDR2 FQGNSA. Unmatched junction bases numbered 14, after V lost 5 bases and J lost 6 bases. CDR3 protein: CASSPHGAGGRQTQYF. The CDR3 DNA reads TGTGCCAGCAGCCCTCACGGGGCAGGGGGCCGACAGACCCAGTACTTC.

This clone was picked up a small number of times. This chain links TRBV11-2 with TRBJ1-1; 10 bases fit TRBD1. This CDR3 has 15 amino acids. The V segment lost 5 bases and the J segment 8 bases; nucleotides outside the gene matches: 11. Germline V lookup: CDR1 SGHAT, CDR2 FQNNGV. The chain's CDR3 is CASSRGQGVNEEAFF. The CDR3 DNA follows: TGTGCCAGCAGCCGAGGACAGGGGGTTAATGAGGAAGCTTTCTTT.

The chain links TRBV21-1 to TRBJ2-7; TRBD1, as called in the table, went unchecked against the DNA. TRBV21-1 is designated a pseudogene. The CDR3 is 16 amino acids. Here the CDR3 reads CASSKIKTDDLYEQYF. The DNA for the CDR3 is TGTGCCAGCAGCAAAATAAAAACAGACGACCTCTACGAGCAGTACTTC.

This clone was found a few times. The V call is TRBV11-3, the J call TRBJ2-7, with 8 nucleotides matching TRBD2. Germline V gene lookup returns CDR1 SGHNT and CDR2 YENEEA. After removal of 6 bases from V and 7 bases from J, the junction contained 8 bases not matched to a gene. CDR3 length equals 13 residues. In nucleotides, the CDR3 is TGTGCCAGCAGTCGGGGGGGCGCCAGAGAGCAGTACTTC. This codes for CASSRGGAREQYF.

This clone was observed a few times. The chain joins TRBV30 to TRBJ2-7; D perhaps matches TRBD1 (6 bases). The germline V gene has CDR1 GTSNPN and CDR2 SVGIG (reference sequence). The CDR3 is made up of 14 amino acids. Trimming removed 2 bases from V and 2 bases from J, with 13 bases in between. CDR3 coding DNA: TGTGCCTGGAGTCCCGGACAGACGACCTACGAGCAGTACTTC. Its translation: CAWSPGQTTYEQYF. Looking up the rest from reference TRBV30 and TRBJ2-7 gives the full variable domain: SQTIHQWPATLVQPVGSPLSLECTVEGTSNPNLYWYRQAAGRGLQLLFYSVGIGQISSEVPQNLSASRPQDRQFILSSKKLLLSDSGFYLCAWSPGQTTYEQYFGPGTRLTVT.

This clone was counted a few times. The gene calls are TRBV18 and TRBJ2-3; tentative D call: TRBD2 (5 bases). Looked up from germline, CDR1 is KGHSH and CDR2 is LQKENI. CDR3 length: 14 amino acids. V lost 2 bases, J lost 1 base, and 7 bases lay in between. CDR3 sequence reads: CASSPGRGTDTQYF. CDR3 DNA sequence: TGTGCCAGCTCACCAGGGCGGGGCACAGATACGCAGTATTTT.

This clone was counted only a few times. The rearrangement links TRBV2 to TRBJ1-4; D call uncertain. V was trimmed by 2 bases and J by 6 bases, leaving 13 bases between them. CDR3 length: 15 residues. Per germline, CDR1 SNHLY and CDR2 FYNNEI. This chain's CDR3 is CASSESWLLHEKLFF. DNA of the CDR3: TGTGCCAGCAGTGAATCTTGGCTTCTCCATGAAAAACTGTTTTTT.

The chain carries TRBV18 and TRBJ1-2, with 9 positions matching TRBD1. CDR1 is KGHSH, CDR2 LQKENI, per germline. The V segment lost 6 bases and the J segment 6 bases; nucleotides outside the gene matches: 5. The CDR3 length is 13 residues. CDR3 sequence reads: CASSPTGGHGYTF. Written as DNA, the CDR3 is TGTGCCAGCTCTCCGACAGGGGGGCATGGCTACACCTTC.

The V gene is TRBV27, the J gene TRBJ2-7, with 9 bases fitting TRBD1. Germline CDR1 and CDR2: MNHEY and SMNVEV (reference sequence). V shed 8 bases and J 2 bases; nucleotides not matched to a gene: 4. The CDR3 is 13 residues long. The CDR3 bases are TGTGCCAGCGGTTGGGACAGGGCCTACGAGCAGTACTTC. Protein: CASGWDRAYEQYF.

As concerns this clone: This sample also contains other DNA sequences that code for the same CDR3. This chain joins TRBV2 and TRBJ2-5, with 11 bases aligning to TRBD2. The trim removed 2 bases at V and 2 bases at J, leaving 1 base unmatched. Looked up from germline, CDR1 is SNHLY and CDR2 is FYNNEI. There are 15 residues in the CDR3. CDR3 in amino acids: CASSELAGGQETQYF. The CDR3 nucleotides are TGTGCCAGCAGTGAATTAGCGGGGGGGCAAGAGACCCAGTACTTC.